Below, one T cell receptor (beta chain) is given with its context. These data originate in a study of blood T cells in healthy people across ages. Next came a second PCR, run for about 6 to 11 cycles, which used a sample-barcoded 5' primer along with a J-beta primer mix. Each CDR3 protein gets one entry after TCRdb re-called the 5' RACE reads with MiXCR. The sample carries hundreds of thousands of distinct CDR3 sequences, more than 40% recorded once. Trimming pared 0 bases from V and 4 bases from J, leaving 13 bases between. CDR3 length: 15 amino acids. Germline lookup yields CDR1 SGHKS and CDR2 YYEKEE (reference sequence).

Sequencing input: blood. This clonotype originated in a man aged 55-75 years in good health. J is TRBJ1-2 and V is TRBV5-5; D call uncertain. This CDR3 is CASSLVVHEAYGYTF. The CDR3 DNA is TGTGCCAGCAGCTTGGTGGTCCATGAAGCCTATGGCTACACCTTC.